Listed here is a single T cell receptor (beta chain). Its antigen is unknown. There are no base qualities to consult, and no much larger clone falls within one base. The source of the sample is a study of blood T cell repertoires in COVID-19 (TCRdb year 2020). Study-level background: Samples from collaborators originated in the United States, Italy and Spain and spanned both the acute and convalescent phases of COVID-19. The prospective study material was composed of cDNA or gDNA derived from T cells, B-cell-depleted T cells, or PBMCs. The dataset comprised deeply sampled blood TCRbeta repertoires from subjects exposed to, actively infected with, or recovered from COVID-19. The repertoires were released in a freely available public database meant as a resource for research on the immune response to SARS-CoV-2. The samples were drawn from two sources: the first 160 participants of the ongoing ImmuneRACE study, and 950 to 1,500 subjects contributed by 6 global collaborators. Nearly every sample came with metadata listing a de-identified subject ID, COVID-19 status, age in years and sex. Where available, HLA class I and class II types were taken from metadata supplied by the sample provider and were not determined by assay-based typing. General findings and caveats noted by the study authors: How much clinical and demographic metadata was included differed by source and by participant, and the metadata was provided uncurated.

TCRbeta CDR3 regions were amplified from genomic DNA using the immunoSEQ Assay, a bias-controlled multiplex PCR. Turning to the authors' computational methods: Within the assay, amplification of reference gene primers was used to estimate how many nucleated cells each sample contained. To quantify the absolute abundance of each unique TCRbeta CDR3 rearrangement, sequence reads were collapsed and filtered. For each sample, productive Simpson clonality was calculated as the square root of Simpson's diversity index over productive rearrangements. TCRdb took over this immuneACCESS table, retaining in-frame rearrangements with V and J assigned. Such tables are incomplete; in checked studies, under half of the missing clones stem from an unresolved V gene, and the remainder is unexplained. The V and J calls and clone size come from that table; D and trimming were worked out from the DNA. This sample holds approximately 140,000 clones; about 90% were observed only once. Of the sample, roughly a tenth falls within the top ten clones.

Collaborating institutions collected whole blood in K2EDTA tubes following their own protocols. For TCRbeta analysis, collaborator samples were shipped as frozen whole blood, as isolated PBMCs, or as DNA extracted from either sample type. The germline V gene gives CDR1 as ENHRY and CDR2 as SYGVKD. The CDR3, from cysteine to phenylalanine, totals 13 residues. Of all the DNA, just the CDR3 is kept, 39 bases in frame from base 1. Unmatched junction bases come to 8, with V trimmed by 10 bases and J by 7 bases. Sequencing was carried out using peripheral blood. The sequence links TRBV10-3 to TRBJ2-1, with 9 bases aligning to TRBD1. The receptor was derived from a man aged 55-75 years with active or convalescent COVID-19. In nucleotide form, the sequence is TGTGCCAGCGCCGGGACAGGGCGTAATGAGCAGTTCTTC. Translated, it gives CASAGTGRNEQFF.